Shown below are 4 T cell receptor beta chains from a single sample sequenced in a study of blood T cell repertoires in COVID-19. This table comes from immunoSEQ multiplex PCR, and its TCRdb copy is limited to in-frame clones, with some not included. The sample records about 190,000 clones, about nine tenths being singletons. Input material: peripheral blood. The origin of the receptors is a man between 65 and 80 years old with active or convalescent COVID-19.

This rearrangement joins TRBV6-1 to TRBJ1-5, with D perhaps matching TRBD1 (5 bases). This CDR3 is built from 15 residues. V was pared by 1 base and J by 7 bases, with 14 bases between. The germline CDR1 and CDR2 sequences are MNHNS and SASEGT. The CDR3 DNA sequence: TGTGCCAGCAGTGAAGTTGGTGCAGGGATCCAGCCCCAGCATTTT. It specifies CASSEVGAGIQPQHF.

The rearrangement joins TRBV29-1 to TRBJ2-1, with TRBD2 matching 11 bases. J lost 0 bases, V lost 7 bases, and 14 bases had no gene match. Germline assignment: CDR1 SQVTM and CDR2 ANQGSEA. The CDR3 is made up of 18 amino acids. CDR3 coding DNA: TGCAGCGCCCTCTCCGGGACTAGCGGAAAGAGCTCCTACAATGAGCAGTTCTTC. Translation: CSALSGTSGKSSYNEQFF.

V gene TRBV5-1 combines with J gene TRBJ2-2; tentatively, D is TRBD1 (5 bases). The CDR3 spans 15 residues. Trimming left V 2 bases short and J 7 bases short, with 15 bases between. CDR1 and CDR2 from the germline V gene are SGHRS and YFSETQ. The CDR3 spells CASSLFAQDRGELFF. DNA for the CDR3: TGCGCCAGCAGCTTATTCGCACAGGATCGCGGGGAGCTGTTTTTT.

The rearrangement joins TRBV19 to TRBJ2-7, with 7 bases aligning to TRBD1. CDR3 length: 13 amino acids. J lost 3 bases, V lost 5 bases, and 4 bases had no gene match. Germline loops: CDR1 LNHDA, CDR2 SQIVND (reference sequence). The CDR3 DNA follows: TGTGCCAGTAGTCCGGGACAGCGCTACGAGCAGTACTTC. This gives the protein CASSPGQRYEQYF.